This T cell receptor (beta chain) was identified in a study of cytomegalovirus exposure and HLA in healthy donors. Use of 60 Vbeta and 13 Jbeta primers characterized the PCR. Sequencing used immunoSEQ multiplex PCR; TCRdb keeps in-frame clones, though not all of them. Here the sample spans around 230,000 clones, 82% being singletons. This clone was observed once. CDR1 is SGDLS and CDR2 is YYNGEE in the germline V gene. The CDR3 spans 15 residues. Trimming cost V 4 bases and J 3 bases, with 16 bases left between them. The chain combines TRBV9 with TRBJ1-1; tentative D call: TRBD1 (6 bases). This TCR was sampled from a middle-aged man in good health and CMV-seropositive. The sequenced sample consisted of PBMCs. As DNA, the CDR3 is TGTGCCAGCAGCACCGGGGGGGCGGTGGACACTGAAGCTTTCTTT. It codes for CASSTGGAVDTEAFF.